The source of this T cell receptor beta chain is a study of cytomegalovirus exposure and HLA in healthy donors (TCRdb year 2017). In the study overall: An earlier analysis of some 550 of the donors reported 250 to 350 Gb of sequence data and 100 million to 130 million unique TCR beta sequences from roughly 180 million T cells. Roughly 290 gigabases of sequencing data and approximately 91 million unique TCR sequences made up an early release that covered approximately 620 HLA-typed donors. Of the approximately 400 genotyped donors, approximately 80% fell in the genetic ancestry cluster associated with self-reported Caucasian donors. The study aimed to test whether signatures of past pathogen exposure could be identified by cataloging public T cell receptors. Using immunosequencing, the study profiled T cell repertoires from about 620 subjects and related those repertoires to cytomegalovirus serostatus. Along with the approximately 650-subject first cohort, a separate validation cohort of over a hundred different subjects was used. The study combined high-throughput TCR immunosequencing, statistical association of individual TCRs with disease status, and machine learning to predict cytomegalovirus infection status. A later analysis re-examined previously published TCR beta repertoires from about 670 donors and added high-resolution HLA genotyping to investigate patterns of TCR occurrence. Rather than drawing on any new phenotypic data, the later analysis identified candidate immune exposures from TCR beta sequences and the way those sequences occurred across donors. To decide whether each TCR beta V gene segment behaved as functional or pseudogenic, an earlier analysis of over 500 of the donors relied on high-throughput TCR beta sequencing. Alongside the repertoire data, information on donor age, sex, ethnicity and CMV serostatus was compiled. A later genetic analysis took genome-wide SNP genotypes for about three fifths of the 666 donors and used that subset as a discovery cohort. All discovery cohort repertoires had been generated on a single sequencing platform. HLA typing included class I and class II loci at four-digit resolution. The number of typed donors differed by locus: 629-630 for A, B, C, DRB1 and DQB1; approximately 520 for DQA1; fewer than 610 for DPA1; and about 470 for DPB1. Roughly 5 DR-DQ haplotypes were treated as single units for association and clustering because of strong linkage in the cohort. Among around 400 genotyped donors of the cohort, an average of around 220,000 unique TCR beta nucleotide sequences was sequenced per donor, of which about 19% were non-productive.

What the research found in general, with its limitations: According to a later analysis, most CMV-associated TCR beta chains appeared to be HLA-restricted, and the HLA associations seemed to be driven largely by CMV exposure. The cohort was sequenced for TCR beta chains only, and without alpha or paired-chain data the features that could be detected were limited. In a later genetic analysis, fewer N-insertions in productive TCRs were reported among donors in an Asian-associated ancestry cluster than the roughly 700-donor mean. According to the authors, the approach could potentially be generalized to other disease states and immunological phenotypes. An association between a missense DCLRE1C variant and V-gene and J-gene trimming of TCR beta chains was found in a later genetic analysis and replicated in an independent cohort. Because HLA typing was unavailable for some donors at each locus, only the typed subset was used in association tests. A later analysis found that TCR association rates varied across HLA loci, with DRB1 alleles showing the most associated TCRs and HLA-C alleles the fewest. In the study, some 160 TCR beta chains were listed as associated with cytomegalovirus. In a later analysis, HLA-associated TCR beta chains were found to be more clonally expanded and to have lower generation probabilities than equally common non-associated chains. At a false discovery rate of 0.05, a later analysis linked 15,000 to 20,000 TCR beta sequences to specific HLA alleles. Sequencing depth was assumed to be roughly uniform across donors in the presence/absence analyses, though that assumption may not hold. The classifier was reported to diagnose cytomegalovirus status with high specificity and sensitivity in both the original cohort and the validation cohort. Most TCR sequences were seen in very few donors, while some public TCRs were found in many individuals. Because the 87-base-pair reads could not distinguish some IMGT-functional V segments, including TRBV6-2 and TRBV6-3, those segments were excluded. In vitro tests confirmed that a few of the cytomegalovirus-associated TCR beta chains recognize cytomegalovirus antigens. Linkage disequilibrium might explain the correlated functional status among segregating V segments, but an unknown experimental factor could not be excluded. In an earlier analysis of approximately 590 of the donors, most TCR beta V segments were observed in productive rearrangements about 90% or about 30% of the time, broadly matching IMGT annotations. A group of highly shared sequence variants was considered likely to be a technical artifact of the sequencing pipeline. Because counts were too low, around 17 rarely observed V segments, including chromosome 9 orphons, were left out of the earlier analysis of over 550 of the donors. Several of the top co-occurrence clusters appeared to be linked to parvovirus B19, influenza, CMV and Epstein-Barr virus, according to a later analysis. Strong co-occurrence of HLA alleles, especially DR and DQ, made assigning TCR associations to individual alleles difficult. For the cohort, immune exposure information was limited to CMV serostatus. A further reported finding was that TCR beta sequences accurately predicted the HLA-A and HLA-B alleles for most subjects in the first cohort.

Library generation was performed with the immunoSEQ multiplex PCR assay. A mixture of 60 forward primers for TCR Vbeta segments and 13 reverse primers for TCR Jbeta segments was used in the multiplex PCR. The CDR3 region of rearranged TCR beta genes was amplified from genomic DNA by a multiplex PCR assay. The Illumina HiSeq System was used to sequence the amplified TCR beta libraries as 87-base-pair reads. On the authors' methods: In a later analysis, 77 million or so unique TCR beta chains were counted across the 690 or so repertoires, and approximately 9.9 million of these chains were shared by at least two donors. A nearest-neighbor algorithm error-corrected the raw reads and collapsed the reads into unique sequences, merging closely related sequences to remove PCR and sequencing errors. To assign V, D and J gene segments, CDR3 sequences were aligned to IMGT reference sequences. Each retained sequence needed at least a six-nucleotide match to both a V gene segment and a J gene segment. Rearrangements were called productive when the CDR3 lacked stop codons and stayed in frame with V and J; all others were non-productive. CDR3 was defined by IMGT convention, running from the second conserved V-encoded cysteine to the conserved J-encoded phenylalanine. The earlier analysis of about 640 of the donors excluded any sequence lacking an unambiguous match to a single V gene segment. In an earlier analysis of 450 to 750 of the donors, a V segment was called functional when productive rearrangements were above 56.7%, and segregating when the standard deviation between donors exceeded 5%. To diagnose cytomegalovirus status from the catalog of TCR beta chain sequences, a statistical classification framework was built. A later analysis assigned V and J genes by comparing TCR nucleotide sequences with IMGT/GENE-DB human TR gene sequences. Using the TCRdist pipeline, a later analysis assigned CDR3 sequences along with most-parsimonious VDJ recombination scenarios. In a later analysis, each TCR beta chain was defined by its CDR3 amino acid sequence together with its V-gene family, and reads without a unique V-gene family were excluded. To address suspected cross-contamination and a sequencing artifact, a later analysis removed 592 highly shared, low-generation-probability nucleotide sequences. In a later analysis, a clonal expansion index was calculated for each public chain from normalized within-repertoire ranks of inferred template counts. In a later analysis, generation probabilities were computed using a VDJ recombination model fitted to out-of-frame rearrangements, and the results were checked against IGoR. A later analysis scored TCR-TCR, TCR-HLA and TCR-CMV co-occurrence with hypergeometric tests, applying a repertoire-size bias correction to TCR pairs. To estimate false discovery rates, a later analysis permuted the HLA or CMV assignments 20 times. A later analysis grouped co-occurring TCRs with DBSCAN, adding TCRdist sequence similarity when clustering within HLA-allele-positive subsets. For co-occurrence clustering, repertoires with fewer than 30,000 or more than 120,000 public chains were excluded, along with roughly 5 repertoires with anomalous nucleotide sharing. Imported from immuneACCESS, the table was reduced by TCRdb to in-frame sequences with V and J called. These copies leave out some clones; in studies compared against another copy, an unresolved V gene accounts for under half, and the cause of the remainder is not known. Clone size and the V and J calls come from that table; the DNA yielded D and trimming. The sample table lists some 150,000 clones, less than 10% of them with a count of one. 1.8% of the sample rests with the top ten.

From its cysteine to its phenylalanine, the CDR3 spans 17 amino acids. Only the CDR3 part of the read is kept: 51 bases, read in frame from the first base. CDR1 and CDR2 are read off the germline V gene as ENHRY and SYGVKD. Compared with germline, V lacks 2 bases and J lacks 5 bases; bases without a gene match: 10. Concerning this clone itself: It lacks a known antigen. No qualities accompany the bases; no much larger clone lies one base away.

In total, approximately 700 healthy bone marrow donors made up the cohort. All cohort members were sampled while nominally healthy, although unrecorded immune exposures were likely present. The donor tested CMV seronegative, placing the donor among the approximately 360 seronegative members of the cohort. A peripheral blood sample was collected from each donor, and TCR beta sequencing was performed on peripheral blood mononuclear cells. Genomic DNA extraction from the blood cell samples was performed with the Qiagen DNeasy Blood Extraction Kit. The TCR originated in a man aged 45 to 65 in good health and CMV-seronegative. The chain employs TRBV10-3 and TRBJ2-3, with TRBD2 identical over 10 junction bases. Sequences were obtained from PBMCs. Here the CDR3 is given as CAISEAGTSDGGDTQYF. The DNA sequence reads TGTGCCATCAGTGAGGCCGGGACTAGCGACGGTGGAGATACGCAGTATTTT.